The rows below give T cell receptor beta chains drawn from one sample of a study of T cells after posttransplantation cyclophosphamide. The protocol was immunoSEQ multiplex PCR, while the TCRdb copy is restricted to in-frame clones and leaves out a portion. The sample shows 10,000 to 12,000 clones, no singletons; the ten largest hold approximately 15%. The sample here was PBMCs, taken after allogeneic stem cell transplant with posttransplant cyclophosphamide. Source of these receptors: a female patient between 40 and 50 years old who received an allogeneic stem cell transplant from a related donor, was CMV-positive, and had no GVHD. A share of the T cells may be of graft donor origin. The CDR3 runs from the conserved cysteine through the conserved F or W. D genes are given only for firm matches. The listing skips clone size in some rows; elsewhere it reads once, few, many or a size class.

D,V,size,J,DNA,CDR3
TRBD1,TRBV11-2,many,TRBJ2-5,TGTGCCAGCAGCTTAGCCGGAGACAGGGTCAAAGAGACCCAGTACTTC,CASSLAGDRVKETQYF
-,TRBV7-9,many,TRBJ1-1,TGTGCCAGCAGCCCCGGACGGACAAACACTGAAGCTTTCTTT,CASSPGRTNTEAFF
-,TRBV6-5,many,TRBJ1-5,TGTGCCAGCAGTTTACAGGGCACTAGCAATCAGCCCCAGCATTTT,CASSLQGTSNQPQHF
TRBD2,TRBV7-3,many,TRBJ2-5,TGTGCCAGCAGCTTTCGGGGGGGCCTCGAAGAGACCCAGTACTTC,CASSFRGGLEETQYF
-,TRBV4-1,few,TRBJ2-7,TGCGCCGGCAGCCGCTCCGGGGAACTTCAGGCCAACTACGAGCAGTACTTC,CAGSRSGELQANYEQYF
-,TRBV27,many,TRBJ1-1,TGTGCCAGCAGTTTGAGTCCCAGGACTGAAGCTTTCTTT,CASSLSPRTEAFF
TRBD1,TRBV11-2,many,TRBJ2-7,TGTGCCAGCAGCTCTAGCGTGTATTGGGACAGGGGGTACTTC,CASSSSVYWDRGYF
TRBD1,TRBV18,many,TRBJ1-2,TGTGCCAGCTCACTCAGTACCGGGACAGGGGATAAGTTTGGCGGCTACACCTTC,CASSLSTGTGDKFGGYTF
-,TRBV6-5,-,TRBJ2-7,TGTGCCAGCAGTTACCCGGGGACAAACGAGCAGTACTTC,CASSYPGTNEQYF
-,TRBV7-2,few,TRBJ2-7,TGTGCCAGCAGCTTAGAAGGGGTCTCCTACGAGCAGTACTTC,CASSLEGVSYEQYF
-,TRBV7-9,many,TRBJ2-1,TGTGCCAGCAGCTTAGCGGGGACACCTAGAGCATGGGATGAGCAGTTCTTC,CASSLAGTPRAWDEQFF
-,TRBV28,-,TRBJ2-1,TGTGCCAGCAGTTTATGGGCCAGGGCGTCCTACAATGAGCAGTTCTTC,CASSLWARASYNEQFF
TRBD2,TRBV19,many,TRBJ2-7,TGTGCCAGTAGTATAAGCGGGGGAGCCTACGAGCAGTACTTC,CASSISGGAYEQYF
TRBD1,TRBV10-3,many,TRBJ2-3,TGTGCCATGGCCGGGACAGGTAGCACAGATACGCAGTATTTT,CAMAGTGSTDTQYF
-,TRBV6-1,few,TRBJ2-7,TGTGCCAGCAGTGCGGGAACGGGCCGCTACGAGCAGTACTTC,CASSAGTGRYEQYF
TRBD2,TRBV18,few,TRBJ2-2,TGTGCCAGCTCACCACCGCCTGGGACTAGCGAGAACACCGGGGAGCTGTTTTTT,CASSPPPGTSENTGELFF
TRBD2,TRBV7-9,many,TRBJ2-1,TGTGCCAGCAGCTTAAAGAAAGCGGGGTACTACAATGAGCAGTTCTTC,CASSLKKAGYYNEQFF
TRBD2,TRBV18,medium-sized,TRBJ2-7,TGTGCCAGCTCACCACAATCATCAGCGGGGATTACCTACGAGCAGTACTTC,CASSPQSSAGITYEQYF
-,TRBV5-1,many,TRBJ2-5,TGCGCCAGCAGCAAGGACAGTCAAGAGACCCAGTACTTC,CASSKDSQETQYF
-,TRBV9,many,TRBJ2-1,TGTGCCAGCAGCGTAGGTAGTAGCGCTTACAATGAGCAGTTCTTC,CASSVGSSAYNEQFF